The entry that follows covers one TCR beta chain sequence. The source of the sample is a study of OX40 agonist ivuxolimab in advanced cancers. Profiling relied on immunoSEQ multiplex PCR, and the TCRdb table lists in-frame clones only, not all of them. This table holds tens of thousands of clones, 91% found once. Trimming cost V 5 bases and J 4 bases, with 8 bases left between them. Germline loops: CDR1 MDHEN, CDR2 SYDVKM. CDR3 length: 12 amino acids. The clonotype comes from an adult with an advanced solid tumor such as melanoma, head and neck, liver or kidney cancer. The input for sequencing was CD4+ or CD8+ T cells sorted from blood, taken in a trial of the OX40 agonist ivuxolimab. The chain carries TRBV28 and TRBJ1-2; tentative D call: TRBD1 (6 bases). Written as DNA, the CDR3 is TGTGCCAGCAGTGAGACAGGCTATGGCTACACCTTC. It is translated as CASSETGYGYTF.